The 3 T cell receptor beta chains below all came from one sample that was sequenced in a study of patients and donors after allogeneic stem cell transplantation. TCRdb used MiXCR to reprocess the RT-PCR reads, holding one entry per CDR3 protein. The top ten clones hold 5.5% to 6.5% of a sample with roughly 940,000 distinct CDR3 sequences, approximately 19% of them seen once. The sequencing sample was made of blood, either unsorted or a sorted T cell fraction (not recorded which). Source of these receptors: a human donor who was either an allogeneic HSCT recipient or a stem cell or donor lymphocyte infusion donor (not recorded which). It is not recorded whose cells these are; they may come from a transplant donor.

This clonotype was observed a handful of times. The CDR3 DNA reads TGTGCCACCAGCGCAACCCCTTTAGGGGGTGAAGAGACCCAGTACTTC. This encodes CATSATPLGGEETQYF. The chain uses TRBV15 and TRBJ2-5, with D tentatively TRBD1 (6 bases). V gave up 5 bases and J gave up 3 bases, with 19 bases separating them. The germline CDR1 and CDR2 sequences are LNHNV and YYDKDF (reference sequence). This CDR3 is built from 16 residues.

The chain has TRBV7-8 and TRBJ2-1; 7 nucleotides agree with TRBD2. Germline V gene sequence: CDR1 SGHVS, CDR2 FQNEAQ. Trimming took 4 bases from V and 5 from J; bases not matched to a gene: 8. There are 15 residues in the CDR3. The CDR3 loop is CASSSLAKPNNEQFF. The CDR3 nucleotides read TGTGCCAGCAGCTCACTAGCGAAACCGAACAATGAGCAGTTCTTC.

The chain employs TRBV21-1 and TRBJ2-1; TRBD2 is the table's D call, not checked against the DNA. TRBV21-1 is noted as a pseudogene. This CDR3 is 19 amino acids long. The CDR3 nucleotides are TGTGCCAGCAGCAAAGTTAAGACTAGCGGGCAACATTCCTACAATGAGCAGTTCTTC. Its protein is CASSKVKTSGQHSYNEQFF.